This T cell receptor beta chain was recorded in a study of neurological immune-mediated disorders. The authors produced cDNA by 5'RACE using 10-nucleotide random UMIs. TCRdb recomputed calls from the 5' RACE reads with MiXCR, one row per CDR3 protein. The data show around 51,000 distinct CDR3 sequences, approximately 11% seen once. In this sample, this clonotype turned up many times. The time point denotes: longitudinal time-point 3. Germline-derived CDR1 and CDR2 are SGHRS and YFSETQ. The V segment lost 0 bases and the J segment 2 bases; nucleotides outside the gene matches: 8. This CDR3 region has 16 residues.

The TCR comes from a male donor with HTLV-1-associated myelopathy (HAM/TSP). This sequence joins TRBV5-1 and TRBJ2-7; the match to TRBD2 covers 7 bases. Sequencing used PBMCs. In DNA, the CDR3 is TGCGCCAGCAGCTTGGCCGGGGGGAGCGGTACCTACGAGCAGTACTTC. Its protein is CASSLAGGSGTYEQYF.